This passage covers 22 T cell receptor beta chains from one sample sequenced in a study of CD4 T cells in relation to SARS-CoV-2 and coronaviruses. For these receptors, no antigen is known. Some clones are missing from TCRdb's copy, which holds only in-frame ones; the method was immunoSEQ multiplex PCR. The repertoire consists of about 34,000 clones, with 65% to 80% occurring once and the leading ten covering 3% to 3.5%. The material sequenced was memory CD4+ T cells from PBMCs, cultured in vitro. All receptors come from an adult with COVID-19.

This chain joins TRBV11-2 and TRBJ2-1; possibly TRBD1 for D (5 bases). Germline V gene sequence: CDR1 SGHAT, CDR2 FQNNGV. The V end lost 5 bases, the J end lost 6 bases, and 17 bases lay between the germline ends. This CDR3 region has 15 residues. Written as DNA, the CDR3 is TGTGCCAGCAGCCCCCAGGGTTATTCATCCAATGAGCAGTTCTTC. Its translation: CASSPQGYSSNEQFF.

This clone was detected only a few times. The rearrangement links TRBV30 to TRBJ2-7; the D is unclear. There are 12 residues in the CDR3. Trimming shortened V by 0 bases and J by 3 bases, and 6 bases separated the two germline ends. Germline V gene data show CDR1 as GTSNPN and CDR2 as SVGIG (reference sequence). In DNA, the CDR3 is TGTGCCTGGAGTGTATCGGGCTACGAGCAGTACTTC. Amino acids: CAWSVSGYEQYF. The full variable domain, completed using reference TRBV30 and TRBJ2-7, is SQTIHQWPATLVQPVGSPLSLECTVEGTSNPNLYWYRQAAGRGLQLLFYSVGIGQISSEVPQNLSASRPQDRQFILSSKKLLLSDSGFYLCAWSVSGYEQYFGPGTRLTVT.

The V gene is TRBV28, the J gene TRBJ1-4, with a possible D match to TRBD1 (6 bases). Deletions cut 6 bases from V and 3 bases from J, with 11 bases between. The germline V gene has CDR1 MDHEN and CDR2 SYDVKM. There are 14 residues in the CDR3. As DNA, the CDR3 is TGTGCCAGCAGCCTAGGGGGAGCTAATGAAAAACTGTTTTTT. Protein: CASSLGGANEKLFF. The whole variable domain, filled in from reference TRBV28 and TRBJ1-4, reads DVKVTQSSRYLVKRTGEKVFLECVQDMDHENMFWYRQDPGLGLRLIYFSYDVKMKEKGDIPEGYSVSREKKERFSLILESASTNQTSMYLCASSLGGANEKLFFGSGTQLSVL.

The genes are TRBV24-1 and TRBJ2-2, with TRBD1 identical over 9 bases. Germline V gene data show CDR1 as KGHDR and CDR2 as SFDVKD. This CDR3 has 16 residues. J lost 1 base, V lost 4 bases, and 3 bases had no gene match. The CDR3 loop is CATSDPGQGNTGELFF. The DNA for the CDR3 is TGTGCCACCAGTGACCCGGGACAGGGGAACACCGGGGAGCTGTTTTTT.

This clone has only one observation. V usage is TRBV5-4 and J usage is TRBJ2-1, with 7 bases that match TRBD2. The CDR3 has 18 amino acids. Germline loops: CDR1 SGHNT, CDR2 YYREEE (reference sequence). After removal of 0 bases from V and 0 bases from J, the junction contained 9 bases not matched to a gene. CDR3 sequence: CASSLGALAASSYNEQFF. The CDR3 region has the DNA TGTGCCAGCAGCTTGGGTGCGCTAGCGGCCAGCTCCTACAATGAGCAGTTCTTC.

The CDR3 DNA reads TGCAGCGTTGTGGTCCAGCGGGATGACTACGAGCAGTACTTC. The encoded protein is CSVVVQRDDYEQYF. The chain carries TRBV29-1 and TRBJ2-7; 7 bases match TRBD2. The length of the CDR3 is 14 residues. Unmatched junction bases numbered 9, after V lost 4 bases and J lost 3 bases. CDR1 and CDR2 from the germline V gene are SQVTM and ANQGSEA.

The V and J genes are TRBV30 and TRBJ2-7; no firm D call. The V gene lost 5 bases and the J gene lost 7 bases, with 15 bases spanning the gap. The CDR3 is 12 amino acids. The germline gives CDR1 GTSNPN, CDR2 SVGIG (reference sequence). The CDR3 sequence: CAWSGSPWEQYF. The CDR3 nucleotides read TGTGCCTGGTCCGGATCTCCGTGGGAGCAGTACTTC.

The genes are TRBV7-9 and TRBJ1-5; the match to TRBD1 covers 7 bases. Per the germline V gene, CDR1 is SEHNR and CDR2 is FQNEAQ (reference sequence). The CDR3 sequence is 19 residues long. J gave up 0 bases and V 4 bases, and 15 bases lay outside the gene matches. The CDR3 sequence: CASSSQSPGQLYSNQPQHF. The CDR3 region has the DNA TGTGCCAGCAGCTCCCAGTCCCCGGGACAGCTTTATAGCAATCAGCCCCAGCATTTT.

The chain couples TRBV6-5 to TRBJ2-3, with 9 bases matching TRBD2. CDR1 MNHEY and CDR2 SVGAGI come from the germline V gene. The length of the CDR3 is 14 residues. V shed 6 bases and J 2 bases; nucleotides not matched to a gene: 3. CDR3 protein: CASSRGRDTDTQYF. The CDR3 DNA is TGTGCCAGCAGCCGCGGGAGGGACACAGATACGCAGTATTTT.

The V call is TRBV5-1, the J call TRBJ2-3; a possible D gene is TRBD2 (5 bases). Germline CDR1 SGHRS, CDR2 YFSETQ. The V end was cut by 4 bases, the J end by 2 bases, with 11 bases between. The CDR3 consists of 14 residues. In nucleotides, the CDR3 is TGCGCCAGCAGCCAAGACGGGGTCACAGATACGCAGTATTTT. It codes for CASSQDGVTDTQYF.

This sequence joins TRBV7-8 and TRBJ1-1; a possible D gene is TRBD1 (5 bases). Germline CDR1 is SGHVS and CDR2 is FQNEAQ. The V end lost 9 bases, the J end lost 1 base, and 12 bases lay between the germline ends. This CDR3 comprises 13 residues. For the CDR3, the DNA is TGTGCCAGTCGTAAAGGGACGAACACTGAAGCTTTCTTT. Its translation: CASRKGTNTEAFF.

The chain has TRBV11-2 and TRBJ1-2; TRBD1 matches 7 bases. CDR1 and CDR2 from the germline V gene are SGHAT and FQNNGV. V was clipped by 5 bases and J by 8 bases; unmatched bases: 11. CDR3 length equals 14 residues. The CDR3 here is CASSTWTGLQGYTF. DNA for the CDR3: TGTGCCAGCAGCACCTGGACAGGTCTACAAGGCTACACCTTC. Looking up the rest from reference TRBV11-2 and TRBJ1-2 gives the full variable domain: EAGVAQSPRYKIIEKRQSVAFWCNPISGHATLYWYQQILGQGPKLLIQFQNNGVVDDSQLPKDRFSAERLKGVDSTLKIQPAKLEDSAVYLCASSTWTGLQGYTFGSGTRLTVV.

This chain joins TRBV5-8 and TRBJ1-6; D unresolved. The V end lost 4 bases, the J end lost 10 bases, and 9 bases lay between the germline ends. Germline CDR1 reads SGHTS; CDR2 reads YDEGEE. The CDR3 runs to 12 residues. The CDR3 region is CASSRLSSPLHF. For the CDR3, the DNA is TGTGCCAGCAGCCGCCTCAGCTCACCCCTCCACTTT.

This rearrangement joins TRBV2 to TRBJ2-4, with TRBD2 matching 11 bases. With 6 bases clipped from V and 15 bases from J, the junction kept 13 bases outside the gene matches. The CDR3 is 14 residues long. Germline CDR1 and CDR2: SNHLY and FYNNEI. In DNA, the CDR3 is TGTGCCAGCAGCCTAGCGGGAGGCCTCCCGGGTGGGTACTTC. Translation gives CASSLAGGLPGGYF.

CDR3 nucleotides: TGTGCCAGCAGTATCTATGGCTACACCTTC. Its protein is CASSIYGYTF. The rearrangement uses TRBV28 and TRBJ1-2; D unresolved. CDR3 length: 10 amino acids. Germline CDR1 MDHEN, CDR2 SYDVKM. Trimming took off 5 bases at V and 4 bases at J, with 2 bases between the two ends.

The chain links TRBV9 to TRBJ2-5, with unresolved D. There are 13 residues in the CDR3. V lost 4 bases and J lost 5, with 12 bases in between. The germline V gene encodes CDR1 SGDLS and CDR2 YYNGEE. The CDR3 DNA is TGTGCCAGCAGCCCCACGGGCAGGGAGACCCAGTACTTC. Its protein is CASSPTGRETQYF. Filled out from reference TRBV9 and TRBJ2-5, the complete variable domain reads DSGVTQTPKHLITATGQRVTLRCSPRSGDLSVYWYQQSLDQGLQFLIQYYNGEERAKGNILERFSAQQFPDLHSELNLSSLELGDSALYFCASSPTGRETQYFGPGTRLLVL.

The rearrangement links TRBV2 to TRBJ2-5, with TRBD2 identical over 11 bases. CDR1 and CDR2 from the germline V gene are SNHLY and FYNNEI. The CDR3 runs 13 residues. Trimming at V came to 8 bases and at J to 2 bases, leaving 1 base not matched to a gene. The CDR3: CASRTSGQETQYF. The CDR3 nucleotides read TGTGCCAGCCGGACTAGCGGGCAAGAGACCCAGTACTTC.

V and J are TRBV5-1 and TRBJ1-1, with D hard to call. Trimming took off 1 base at V and 1 base at J, with 8 bases between the two ends. The CDR3 runs to 14 residues. Germline assignment: CDR1 SGHRS and CDR2 YFSETQ. CDR3 sequence: CASSLSGANTEAFF. In nucleotides, the CDR3 is TGCGCCAGCAGCTTGTCGGGAGCGAACACTGAAGCTTTCTTT.

V is TRBV12-3 or TRBV12-4 and J is TRBJ1-1; possibly TRBD1 for D (6 bases). V was shortened by 5 bases and J by 3 bases, with 10 bases between the two germline ends. The CDR3 sequence is 13 residues long. In DNA form, the CDR3 reads TGTGCCAGCAGTCGAAAGGGGGACACTGAAGCTTTCTTT. This gives the protein CASSRKGDTEAFF.

This rearrangement joins TRBV27 to TRBJ2-7; a weak D match, TRBD1 (5 bases). Germline values: CDR1 MNHEY, CDR2 SMNVEV (reference sequence). The CDR3 spans 14 residues. V lost 2 bases to trimming and J lost 3 bases, with 11 bases between them. This CDR3 is CASSLKPQGYEQYF. CDR3 sequence (DNA): TGTGCCAGCAGTTTAAAACCCCAGGGCTACGAGCAGTACTTC.

In DNA form, the CDR3 reads TGTGCCAGCAGCCAAGACAGGGGGAGCACAGATACGCAGTATTTT. This codes for CASSQDRGSTDTQYF. The V and J genes are TRBV4-2 and TRBJ2-3; TRBD1 matches 7 bases. Germline assignment: CDR1 LGHNA and CDR2 YNFKEQ. The CDR3 has 15 amino acids. Germline trimming cut 0 bases from V and 0 bases from J; bases unmatched to any gene: 0.

The chain couples TRBV18 to TRBJ2-7; no definite D call. Trimming took off 5 bases at V and 1 base at J, with 24 bases between the two ends. The CDR3 runs 18 residues. Germline V lookup: CDR1 KGHSH, CDR2 LQKENI. CDR3 nucleotides: TGTGCCAGCTCATCCACAATGCAATGGAGTGGGCCATCCTACGAGCAGTACTTC. This sequence encodes CASSSTMQWSGPSYEQYF.